The source of this T cell receptor (beta chain) is a study of identical twins' blood T cells. The overall study: Some 12 libraries, six alpha and six beta, gave 50 million to 55 million reads. Study conclusions and caveats: Twin repertoire similarity may partly reflect shared environment.

Donors were six healthy women in three monozygous twin pairs. TCRdb independently ran MiXCR on the 5' RACE reads; one entry per CDR3 protein. The table has 350,000 to 400,000 distinct CDR3 sequences, roughly 30% seen once. A remark on this clonotype: No antigen is known for it.

The source material was PBMCs. The sequence was collected from a woman aged 18 to 55 in good health.

The CDR3 DNA reads TGCAGTGCTAGAGAGAGCGGGACCTACGAGCAGTACTTC. It is translated as CSARESGTYEQYF. The chain links TRBV20-1 to TRBJ2-7; 7 nucleotides line up with TRBD2. Germline V lookup: CDR1 DFQATT, CDR2 SNEGSKA (reference sequence). V lost 0 bases, J lost 2 bases, and 1 base stayed unmatched. There are 13 residues in the CDR3.